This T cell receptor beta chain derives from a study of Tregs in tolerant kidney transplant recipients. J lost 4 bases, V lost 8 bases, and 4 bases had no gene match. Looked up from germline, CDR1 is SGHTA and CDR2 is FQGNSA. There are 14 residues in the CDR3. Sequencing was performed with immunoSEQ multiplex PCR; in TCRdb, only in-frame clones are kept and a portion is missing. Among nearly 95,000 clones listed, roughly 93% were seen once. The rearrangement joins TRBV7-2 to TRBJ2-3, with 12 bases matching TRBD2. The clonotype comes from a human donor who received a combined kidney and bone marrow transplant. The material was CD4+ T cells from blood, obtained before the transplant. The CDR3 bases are TGTGCCAGCCGGACTAGCGGGACTCCAGATACGCAGTATTTT. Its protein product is CASRTSGTPDTQYF.